The clone carrying this TCR beta chain was recorded many times. Its antigen is as yet unknown. MiXCR, run by TCRdb on the 5' RACE reads, gives a single entry per CDR3 protein. The table lists about 46,000 distinct CDR3 sequences, roughly 2% of them singletons. The data stem from a study of neurological immune-mediated disorders. The CDR3 covers 13 residues. Looked up from germline, CDR1 is SGHDN and CDR2 is FVKESK. The V and J ends lost 0 bases and 2 bases respectively, with 1 base between them. Study conclusions and caveats: Healthy controls had more TCR clonal expansion than multiple sclerosis, which showed the least, whereas HTLV-1-associated myelopathy showed the most. According to phylogenetic grouping, one related-CDR3 cluster, a possible signature, contained the repertoires of 18 of 34 multiple sclerosis patients.

The clonotype comes from a woman aged 40 to 49 with multiple sclerosis. Sequencing was performed on PBMCs. The rearrangement uses TRBV14 and TRBJ2-2; D not resolved. The CDR3 sequence is CASSQDNTGELFF. CDR3 in DNA: TGTGCCAGCAGCCAAGATAACACCGGGGAGCTGTTTTTT.